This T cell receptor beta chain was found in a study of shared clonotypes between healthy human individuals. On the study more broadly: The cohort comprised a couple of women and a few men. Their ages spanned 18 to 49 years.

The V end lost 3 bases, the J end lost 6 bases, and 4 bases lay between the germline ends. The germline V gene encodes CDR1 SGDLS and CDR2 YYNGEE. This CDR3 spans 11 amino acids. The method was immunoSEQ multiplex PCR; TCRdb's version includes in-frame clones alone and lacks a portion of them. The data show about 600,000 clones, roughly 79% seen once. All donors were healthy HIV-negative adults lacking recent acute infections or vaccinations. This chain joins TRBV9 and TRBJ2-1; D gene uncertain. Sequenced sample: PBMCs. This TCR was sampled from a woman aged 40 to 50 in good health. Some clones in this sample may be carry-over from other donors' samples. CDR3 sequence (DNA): TGTGCCAGCAGCGGACTCAATGAGCAGTTCTTC. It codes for CASSGLNEQFF.